This TCR beta chain was sequenced for a study of shared clonotypes between healthy human individuals. Study findings and constraints: Sampling covered blood only; tissue repertoires likely differ. A reduction in generation probabilities was seen for non-shared clonotypes relative to those shared by all four donors. A handful of donors had roughly 5% of their naive CD4 clonotypes in common.

Assay execution took place at the deep level. Assay: immunoSEQ multiplex PCR; the TCRdb copy retains only in-frame clones and omits some. The sample lists millions of clones, 90% to 95% seen once, with 0.1% to 0.15% in the top ten. To note about this clone: Its matching antigen is unknown.

The germline gives CDR1 MDHEN, CDR2 SYDVKM. The V end was cut by 7 bases, the J end by 4 bases, with 19 bases between. The CDR3 consists of 15 residues. This chain joins TRBV28 and TRBJ2-5; tentative D call: TRBD1 (5 bases). This sequence originates from a man aged 18 to 29 in good health. The sample was naive CD4+ T cells sorted from blood. As for subset: CD45RA+ positively selected. The DNA of the CDR3 is TGTGCCAGCAACTCCCAGGGCATAGACCTAGAGACCCAGTACTTC. It specifies CASNSQGIDLETQYF.